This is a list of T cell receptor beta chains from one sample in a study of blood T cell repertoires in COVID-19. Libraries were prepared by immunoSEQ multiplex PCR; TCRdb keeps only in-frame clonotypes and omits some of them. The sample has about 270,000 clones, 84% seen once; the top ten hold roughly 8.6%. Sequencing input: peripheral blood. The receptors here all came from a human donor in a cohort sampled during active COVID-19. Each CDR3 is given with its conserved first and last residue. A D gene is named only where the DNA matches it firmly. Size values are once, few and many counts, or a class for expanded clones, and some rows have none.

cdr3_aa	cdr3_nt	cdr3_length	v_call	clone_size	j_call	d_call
CASSLSSEGNYGYTF	TGCGCCAGCAGCTTGAGTTCAGAGGGAAACTATGGCTACACCTTC	15	TRBV5-1	-	TRBJ1-2	-
CASSSSGVYNSPLHF	TGCGCCAGCAGCTCGTCGGGGGTGTATAATTCACCCCTCCACTTT	15	TRBV5-1	few	TRBJ1-6	-
CASSQDAGEYSGNTIYF	TGCGCCAGCAGCCAAGATGCGGGGGAGTACTCTGGAAACACCATATATTTT	17	TRBV4-3	-	TRBJ1-3	-
CASSLNRAAENEKLFF	TGTGCCAGCAGCTTAAACAGGGCCGCTGAGAATGAAAAACTGTTTTTT	16	TRBV7-8	-	TRBJ1-4	-
CASSLGGNYGYTF	TGTGCCAGCAGCCTAGGGGGAAACTATGGCTACACCTTC	13	TRBV28	-	TRBJ1-2	-
CASSLASGTPYEQYF	TGCGCCAGCAGCTTGGCTAGCGGGACCCCCTACGAGCAGTACTTC	15	TRBV5-1	-	TRBJ2-7	TRBD2
CASSPVQGSKRGNIQYF	TGTGCCAGCTCACCGGTACAGGGGTCGAAGAGAGGAAACATTCAGTACTTC	17	TRBV18	-	TRBJ2-4	TRBD1
CASSLEATGGYEQFF	TGCGCCAGCAGCTTGGAAGCGACGGGGGGGTATGAGCAGTTCTTC	15	TRBV5-1	-	TRBJ2-1	TRBD2
CASSTQGYNSPLHF	TGTGCCAGCTCAACACAGGGGTACAATTCACCCCTCCACTTT	14	TRBV18	-	TRBJ1-6	TRBD1
CASSVRVQGSTGELFF	TGTGCCAGCAGCGTACGGGTGCAGGGGAGCACCGGGGAGCTGTTTTTT	16	TRBV9	-	TRBJ2-2	-
CASSETRNHEQYF	TGTGCCAGCAGTGAAACTAGAAATCACGAGCAGTACTTC	13	TRBV2	-	TRBJ2-7	-
CASSLFHRGYGYTF	TGTGCCAGCAGCTTGTTTCACAGGGGATATGGCTACACCTTC	14	TRBV5-8	-	TRBJ1-2	TRBD1
CASSYTQGTGVPPLHF	TGTGCCAGCAGTTACACCCAAGGGACAGGGGTGCCACCCCTCCACTTT	16	TRBV6-5	-	TRBJ1-6	TRBD1
CASNGQGDYGYTF	TGTGCCAGCAATGGACAGGGAGACTATGGCTACACCTTC	13	TRBV25-1	few	TRBJ1-2	TRBD1
CASSYLAPRGNTEAFF	TGTGCCAGCAGTTACTTGGCTCCGCGGGGGAACACTGAAGCTTTCTTT	16	TRBV6-5	-	TRBJ1-1	-
CASSLALKDVTGETEKLFF	TGTGCCAGCAGCTTAGCCCTGAAAGACGTGACAGGGGAGACTGAAAAACTGTTTTTT	19	TRBV7-8	-	TRBJ1-4	TRBD1
CASSGGLGYTF	TGTGCCAGCAGCGGGGGGCTTGGCTACACCTTC	11	TRBV9	-	TRBJ1-2	-
CASSYSSGGSGNTIYF	TGTGCCAGCAGTTACTCTTCAGGGGGCTCTGGAAACACCATATATTTT	16	TRBV6-5	-	TRBJ1-3	TRBD1
CSAIGQGQHIQYF	TGCAGCGCAATTGGACAGGGGCAACACATTCAGTACTTC	13	TRBV29-1	few	TRBJ2-4	TRBD1
CASTPGTSGTGEQFF	TGTGCCAGCACCCCCGGGACTAGCGGGACCGGTGAGCAGTTCTTC	15	TRBV27	-	TRBJ2-1	TRBD2
CASSLGLAGGLAKNIQYF	TGCGCCAGCAGCTTGGGACTAGCGGGAGGTCTAGCCAAAAACATTCAGTACTTC	18	TRBV5-1	-	TRBJ2-4	TRBD2
CASSETSGRITDTQYF	TGTGCCAGCAGCGAGACTAGCGGGAGGATCACAGATACGCAGTATTTT	16	TRBV11-2	-	TRBJ2-3	TRBD2
CASKEGAVGSPLHF	TGCGCCAGCAAGGAGGGGGCAGTTGGTTCACCCCTCCACTTT	14	TRBV5-1	-	TRBJ1-6	TRBD1
CASSSSGGAYGELFF	TGTGCCAGCAGTTCTAGCGGGGGGGCTTACGGGGAGCTGTTTTTT	15	TRBV6-5	-	TRBJ2-2	TRBD2
CASSAPRDGYTF	TGTGCCAGCAGCGCTCCACGGGATGGCTACACCTTC	12	TRBV21-1	once	TRBJ1-2	-
CASSLHGTAQHQPQHF	TGTGCCAGCAGCTTACACGGGACAGCCCAACATCAGCCCCAGCATTTT	16	TRBV7-9	-	TRBJ1-5	TRBD1
CASSLWGRGNRLFF	TGTGCCAGCAGCTTATGGGGTCGGGGAAATCGACTGTTTTTT	14	TRBV11-2	-	TRBJ1-4	-
CASSQTPDTQQPQHF	TGTGCCAGCTCACAAACTCCGGACACCCAACAGCCCCAGCATTTT	15	TRBV18	-	TRBJ1-5	-
CASSLLAGNQETQYF	TGTGCCAGCAGCCTACTAGCGGGAAACCAAGAGACCCAGTACTTC	15	TRBV9	-	TRBJ2-5	TRBD2
CASSQGIGGGYTF	TGCGCCAGCAGCCAGGGGATTGGGGGTGGCTACACCTTC	13	TRBV5-1	-	TRBJ1-2	-
CSASGDRGYTGELFF	TGCAGTGCTAGTGGGGACAGGGGATACACCGGGGAGCTGTTTTTT	15	TRBV20-1	-	TRBJ2-2	TRBD1
CASSFRTGRTYNEQFF	TGTGCCAGCAGCTTCCGGACAGGGCGGACGTACAATGAGCAGTTCTTC	16	TRBV11-1	-	TRBJ2-1	TRBD1
CASSPDKAYEQFF	TGTGCCAGTAGTCCTGACAAGGCGTATGAGCAGTTCTTC	13	TRBV19	-	TRBJ2-1	-
CASRLQLNTDTQYF	TGTGCCAGCAGGCTACAGTTAAACACAGATACGCAGTATTTT	14	TRBV27	-	TRBJ2-3	-
CASSGLGTEAFF	TGTGCCAGTTCGGGGTTGGGCACTGAAGCTTTCTTT	12	TRBV19	-	TRBJ1-1	-
CASSRITGGSNEKLFF	TGTGCCAGCAGTCGAATCACAGGGGGCTCTAATGAAAAACTGTTTTTT	16	TRBV27	-	TRBJ1-4	TRBD1
CASSAGSGRTTDTQYF	TGTGCCAGCAGCGCGGGAAGCGGGAGAACCACAGATACGCAGTATTTT	16	TRBV9	-	TRBJ2-3	TRBD2
CASKTTGNSYNEQFF	TGCGCCAGCAAAACGACAGGGAACTCCTACAATGAGCAGTTCTTC	15	TRBV5-1	-	TRBJ2-1	TRBD1
CASSSVYGYTF	TGTGCCAGCAGTTCCGTATATGGCTACACCTTC	11	TRBV28	-	TRBJ1-2	-
CASSPQGIGYEQYF	TGTGCCAGTAGTCCCCAGGGGATCGGCTACGAGCAGTACTTC	14	TRBV19	-	TRBJ2-7	-
CASSETYRGSYNSPLHF	TGCGCCAGCAGTGAGACCTACAGGGGAAGCTATAATTCACCCCTCCACTTT	17	TRBV10-2	-	TRBJ1-6	TRBD1
CASSEGWAGVDQETQYF	TGTGCCAGCAGTGAAGGTTGGGCGGGAGTCGACCAAGAGACCCAGTACTTC	17	TRBV2	-	TRBJ2-5	TRBD2
CASSLFRPGGTGELFF	TGCGCCAGCAGCTTGTTCAGGCCTGGTGGAACCGGGGAGCTGTTTTTT	16	TRBV5-1	-	TRBJ2-2	-
CASSSRPGVGTDTQYF	TGTGCCAGCAGCTCCCGTCCGGGGGTAGGCACAGATACGCAGTATTTT	16	TRBV7-9	-	TRBJ2-3	-
CASSRDRGRGNTIYF	TGTGCCAGCAGTCGGGACAGGGGGCGTGGAAACACCATATATTTT	15	TRBV28	-	TRBJ1-3	TRBD1
CASSQDPKAGLYGYTF	TGCGCCAGCAGCCAAGATCCCAAGGCAGGTCTCTATGGCTACACCTTC	16	TRBV4-1	-	TRBJ1-2	-
CASSSSGVNTGELFF	TGTGCCAGCAGCTCCAGCGGGGTAAACACCGGGGAGCTGTTTTTT	15	TRBV5-5	-	TRBJ2-2	TRBD2
CASSRERGQGLYEQYF	TGTGCCAGCAGTCGCGAGAGAGGGCAGGGACTGTACGAGCAGTACTTC	16	TRBV28	-	TRBJ2-7	-
CASSHPGLAGDTGELFF	TGTGCCAGCAGCCACCCGGGACTAGCGGGAGACACCGGGGAGCTGTTTTTT	17	TRBV3-1/TRBV3-2	-	TRBJ2-2	TRBD2
CASSPRGSVRTGELFF	TGTGCCAGCAGCCCCAGGGGATCCGTAAGAACCGGGGAGCTGTTTTTT	16	TRBV5-8	-	TRBJ2-2	-
CASSLFLRTGELFF	TGTGCCAGCAGCTTATTCTTGCGGACCGGGGAGCTGTTTTTT	14	TRBV13	-	TRBJ2-2	-
CASSEGVANTEAFF	TGTGCCAGTAGTGAAGGGGTAGCGAACACTGAAGCTTTCTTT	14	TRBV19	-	TRBJ1-1	-
CASSWGLAGDHTQYF	TGCGCCAGCAGCTGGGGACTAGCGGGGGACCATACGCAGTATTTT	15	TRBV5-1	-	TRBJ2-3	TRBD2
CASRSRTGGAYNEQFF	TGTGCCAGCAGATCCCGGACAGGGGGCGCCTACAATGAGCAGTTCTTC	16	TRBV7-9	-	TRBJ2-1	TRBD1